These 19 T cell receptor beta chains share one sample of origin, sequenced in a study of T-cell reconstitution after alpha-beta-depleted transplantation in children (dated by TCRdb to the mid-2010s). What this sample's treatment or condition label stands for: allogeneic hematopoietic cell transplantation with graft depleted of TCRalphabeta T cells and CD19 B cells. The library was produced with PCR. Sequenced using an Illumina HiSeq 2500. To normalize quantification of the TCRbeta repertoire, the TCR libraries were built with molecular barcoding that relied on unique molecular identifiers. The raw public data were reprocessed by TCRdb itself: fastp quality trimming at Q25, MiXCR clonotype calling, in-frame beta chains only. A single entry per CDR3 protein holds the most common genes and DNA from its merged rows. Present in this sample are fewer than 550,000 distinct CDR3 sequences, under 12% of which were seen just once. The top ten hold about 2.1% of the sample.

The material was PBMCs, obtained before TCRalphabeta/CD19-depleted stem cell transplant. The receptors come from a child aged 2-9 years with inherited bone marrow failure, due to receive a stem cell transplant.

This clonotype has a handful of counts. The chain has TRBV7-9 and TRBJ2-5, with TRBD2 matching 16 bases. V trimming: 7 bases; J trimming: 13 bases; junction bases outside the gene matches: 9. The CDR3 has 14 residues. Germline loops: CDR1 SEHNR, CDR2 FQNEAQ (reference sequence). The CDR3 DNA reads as TGTGCCAGCACCCTACCGGGACTAGCGGGAGGGACGTACTTC. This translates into CASTLPGLAGGTYF.

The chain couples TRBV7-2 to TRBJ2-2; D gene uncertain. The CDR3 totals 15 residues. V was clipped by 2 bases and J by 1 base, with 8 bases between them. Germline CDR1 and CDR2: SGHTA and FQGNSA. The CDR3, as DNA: TGTGCCAGCAGCTTAATCCCGAAGAACACCGGGGAGCTGTTTTTT. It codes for CASSLIPKNTGELFF. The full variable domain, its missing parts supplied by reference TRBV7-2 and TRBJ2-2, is GAGVSQSPSNKVTEKGKDVELRCDPISGHTALYWYRQSLGQGLEFLIYFQGNSAPDKSGLPSDRFSAERTGGSVSTLTIQRTQQEDSAVYLCASSLIPKNTGELFFGEGSRLTVL.

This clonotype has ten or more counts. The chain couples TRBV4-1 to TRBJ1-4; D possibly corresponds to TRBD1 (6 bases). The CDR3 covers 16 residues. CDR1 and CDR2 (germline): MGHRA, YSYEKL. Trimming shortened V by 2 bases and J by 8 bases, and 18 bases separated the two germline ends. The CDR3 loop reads CASSQRGGTLGEKLFF. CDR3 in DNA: TGCGCCAGCAGCCAACGAGGGGGGACCCTGGGGGAAAAACTGTTTTTT.

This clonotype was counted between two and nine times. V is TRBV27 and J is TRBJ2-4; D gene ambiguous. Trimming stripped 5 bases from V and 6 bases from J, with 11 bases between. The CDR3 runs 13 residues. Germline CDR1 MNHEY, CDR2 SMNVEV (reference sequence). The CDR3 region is CASSLSKGNIQYF. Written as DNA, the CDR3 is TGTGCCAGCAGTCTCTCTAAAGGAAACATTCAGTACTTC.

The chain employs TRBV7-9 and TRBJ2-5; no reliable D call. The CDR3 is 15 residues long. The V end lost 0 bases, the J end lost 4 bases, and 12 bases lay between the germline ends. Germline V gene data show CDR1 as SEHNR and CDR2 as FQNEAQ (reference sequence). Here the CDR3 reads CASSLAGSLGETQYF. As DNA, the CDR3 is TGTGCCAGCAGCTTAGCGGGATCCCTCGGAGAGACCCAGTACTTC.

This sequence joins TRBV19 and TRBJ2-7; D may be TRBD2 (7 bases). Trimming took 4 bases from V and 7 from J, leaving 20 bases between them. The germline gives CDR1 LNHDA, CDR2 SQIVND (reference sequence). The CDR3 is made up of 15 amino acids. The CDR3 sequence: CASSTEAGLGGEQYF. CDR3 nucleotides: TGTGCCAGTAGTACGGAAGCGGGATTAGGGGGAGAGCAGTACTTC.

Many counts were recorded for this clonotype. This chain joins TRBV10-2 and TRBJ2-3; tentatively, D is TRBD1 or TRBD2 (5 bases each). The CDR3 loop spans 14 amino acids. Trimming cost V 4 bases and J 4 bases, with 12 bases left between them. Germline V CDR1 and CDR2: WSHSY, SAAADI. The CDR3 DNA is TGCGCCAGCAGTGTTGGCCGGGGCGCAGATACGCAGTATTTT. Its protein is CASSVGRGADTQYF.

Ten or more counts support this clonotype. The CDR3 sequence is CASSLVGGTDDYNSPLHF. As DNA, the CDR3 is TGTGCCAGCAGCTTAGTTGGTGGGACTGACGACTATAATTCACCCCTCCACTTT. The chain carries TRBV11-2 and TRBJ1-6; a weak D match, TRBD1 (5 bases). The CDR3 is 18 residues long. Between the trimmed V and J ends, which lost 1 base and 3 bases, there was a span of 16 bases. In germline, CDR1 is SGHAT, CDR2 FQNNGV.

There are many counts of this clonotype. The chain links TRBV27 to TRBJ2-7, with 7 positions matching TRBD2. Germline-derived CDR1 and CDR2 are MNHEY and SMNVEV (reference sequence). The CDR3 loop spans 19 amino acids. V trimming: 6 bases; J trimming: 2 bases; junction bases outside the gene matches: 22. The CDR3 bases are TGTGCCAGCAGACCCTCCTTCCCGGTCGGAAGCGGGAAAACCTACGAGCAGTACTTC. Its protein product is CASRPSFPVGSGKTYEQYF.

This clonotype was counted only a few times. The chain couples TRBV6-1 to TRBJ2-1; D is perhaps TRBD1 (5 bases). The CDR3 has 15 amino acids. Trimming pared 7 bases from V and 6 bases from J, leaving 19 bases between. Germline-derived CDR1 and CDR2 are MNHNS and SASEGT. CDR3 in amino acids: CASIDSLSNPNEQFF. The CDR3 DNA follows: TGTGCCAGCATAGACAGCCTAAGCAACCCCAATGAGCAGTTCTTC.

The CDR3 nucleotides are TGTGCCAGCATTTCCAGCCCTGCCAGCGGATCCTACAATGAGCAGTTCTTC. This codes for CASISSPASGSYNEQFF. The chain employs TRBV12-3 or TRBV12-4 and TRBJ2-1; tentatively, D is TRBD2 (5 bases). Trimming took 7 bases from V and 1 from J, leaving 20 bases between them. CDR3 length: 17 amino acids.

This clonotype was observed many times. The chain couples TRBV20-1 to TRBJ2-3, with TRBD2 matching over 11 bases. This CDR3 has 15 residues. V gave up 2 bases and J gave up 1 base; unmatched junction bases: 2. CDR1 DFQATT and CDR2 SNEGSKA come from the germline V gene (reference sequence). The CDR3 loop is CSARPGLAGTDTQYF. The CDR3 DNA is TGCAGTGCTAGACCGGGACTAGCGGGCACAGATACGCAGTATTTT.

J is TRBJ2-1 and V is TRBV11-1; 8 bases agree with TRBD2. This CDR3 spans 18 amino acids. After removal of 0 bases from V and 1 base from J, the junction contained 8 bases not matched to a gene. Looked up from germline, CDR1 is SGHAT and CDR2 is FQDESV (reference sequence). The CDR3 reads CASSLAIYGGGSYNEQFF. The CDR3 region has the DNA TGTGCCAGCAGCTTAGCGATCTACGGGGGGGGTTCCTACAATGAGCAGTTCTTC.

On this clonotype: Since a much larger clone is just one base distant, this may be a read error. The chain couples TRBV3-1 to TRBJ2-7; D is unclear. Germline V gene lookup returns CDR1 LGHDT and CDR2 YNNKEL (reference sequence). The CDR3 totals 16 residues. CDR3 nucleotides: TGTGCCAGCAGCCAAGATCCCCGCGACCCGGACCACGACCAGTACTTC. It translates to CASSQDPRDPDHDQYF.

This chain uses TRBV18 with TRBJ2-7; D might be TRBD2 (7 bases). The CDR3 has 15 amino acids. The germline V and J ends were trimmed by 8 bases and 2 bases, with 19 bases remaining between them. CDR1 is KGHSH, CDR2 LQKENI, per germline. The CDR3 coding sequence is TGTGCCAGCCACTCCGGGGGGCCACGGGCCTACGAGCAGTACTTC. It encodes CASHSGGPRAYEQYF.

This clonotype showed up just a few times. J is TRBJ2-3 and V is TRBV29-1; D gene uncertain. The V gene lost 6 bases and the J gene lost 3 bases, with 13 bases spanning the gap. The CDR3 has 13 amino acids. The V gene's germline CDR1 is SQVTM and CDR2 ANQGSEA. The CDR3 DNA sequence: TGCAGCGTCACCCCCATGGTTACAGATACGCAGTATTTT. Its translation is CSVTPMVTDTQYF.

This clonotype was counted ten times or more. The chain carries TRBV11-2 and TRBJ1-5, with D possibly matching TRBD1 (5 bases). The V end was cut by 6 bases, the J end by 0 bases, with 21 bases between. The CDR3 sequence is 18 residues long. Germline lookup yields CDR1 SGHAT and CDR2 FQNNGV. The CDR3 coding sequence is TGTGCCAGCAGACTGGGGGGAACAGAAACATATAGCAATCAGCCCCAGCATTTT. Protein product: CASRLGGTETYSNQPQHF.

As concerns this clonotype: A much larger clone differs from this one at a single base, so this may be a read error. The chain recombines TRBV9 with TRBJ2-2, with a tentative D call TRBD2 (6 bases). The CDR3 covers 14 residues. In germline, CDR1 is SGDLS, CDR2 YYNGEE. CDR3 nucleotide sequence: TGTGCCAGCAGCGTATCGGGAGCCGCCGGGCAGCTGTTTTTT. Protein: CASSVSGAAGQLFF.

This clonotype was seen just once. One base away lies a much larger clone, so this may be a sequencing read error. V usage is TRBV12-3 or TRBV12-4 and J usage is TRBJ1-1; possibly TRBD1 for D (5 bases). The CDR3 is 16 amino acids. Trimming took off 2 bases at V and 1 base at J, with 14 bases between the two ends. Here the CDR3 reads CASSLILGQANTEAFF. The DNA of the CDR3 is TGTGCCAGCAGTTTAATATTGGGGCAGGCGAACACTGAAGCTTTCTTT.